This T cell receptor beta chain was documented in a study of cytotoxic CD8 clonotypes in ibrutinib-treated CLL. Study conclusions and caveats: Stable or contracted on treatment, public clonotypes were also uncommon. Starting clonality was above that of age-matched healthy donors and tracked circulating CD8+ T-cell counts. Clonality climbed at ibrutinib response, then dropped toward baseline at progression.

A remark on this clone: Its antigen is as yet unknown.

Deep sequencing aimed at 1 in 200,000 to 1 in 1 million T cells' resolution. Method: immunoSEQ multiplex PCR; TCRdb's copy keeps in-frame clones and lacks some. The top ten hold more than 2.5% of the sample, which has approximately 160,000 clones, 88% seen once. The sequences come from PBMCs, collected at disease progression, from a patient treated with ibrutinib. This TCR was recovered from a human donor with chronic lymphocytic leukemia.

The CDR3 coding sequence is TGTGCCAGCAGCCCCCGGACACTAGGTCCCTACGAGCAGTACTTC. It translates to CASSPRTLGPYEQYF. The chain links TRBV7-8 to TRBJ2-7, with D perhaps TRBD1 or TRBD2 (5 bases each). The CDR3 has 15 amino acids. The germline V gene encodes CDR1 SGHVS and CDR2 FQNEAQ. V lost 5 bases to trimming and J lost 2 bases, with 16 bases between them.